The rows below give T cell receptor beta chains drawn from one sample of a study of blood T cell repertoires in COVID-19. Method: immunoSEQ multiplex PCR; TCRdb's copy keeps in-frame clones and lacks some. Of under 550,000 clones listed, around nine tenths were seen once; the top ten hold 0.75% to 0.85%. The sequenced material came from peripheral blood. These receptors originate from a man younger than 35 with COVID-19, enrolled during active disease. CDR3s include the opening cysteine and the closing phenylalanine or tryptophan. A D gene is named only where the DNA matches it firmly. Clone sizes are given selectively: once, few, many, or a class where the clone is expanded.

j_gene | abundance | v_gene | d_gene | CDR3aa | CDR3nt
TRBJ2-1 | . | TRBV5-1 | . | CASSLVGWDERRSYNEQFF | TGCGCCAGCAGCTTGGTGGGGTGGGATGAGCGGAGATCCTACAATGAGCAGTTCTTC
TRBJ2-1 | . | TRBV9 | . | CASSVVDTRNEQFF | TGTGCCAGCAGCGTAGTCGACACTAGGAATGAGCAGTTCTTC
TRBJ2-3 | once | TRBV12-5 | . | CASRDSRTDTQYF | TGTGCTAGCCGGGACTCCCGCACAGATACGCAGTATTTT
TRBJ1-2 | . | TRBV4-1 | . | CASSQAPPRRGNYGYTF | TGCGCCAGCAGCCAAGCCCCCCCGAGGAGAGGGAACTATGGCTACACCTTC
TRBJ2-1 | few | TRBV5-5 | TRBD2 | CASSPLAGSSYNEQFF | TGTGCCAGCAGCCCTCTAGCGGGAAGCTCCTACAATGAGCAGTTCTTC
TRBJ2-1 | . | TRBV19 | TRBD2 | CASSTSGLAGQFF | TGTGCCAGTAGTACCTCCGGACTAGCAGGGCAGTTCTTC
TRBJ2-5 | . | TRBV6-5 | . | CASTPGSTGTQYF | TGTGCCAGCACCCCCGGTTCGACGGGGACCCAGTACTTC
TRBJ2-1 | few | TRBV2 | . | CASSERSANEQFF | TGTGCCAGCAGTGAACGGAGCGCCAATGAGCAGTTCTTC
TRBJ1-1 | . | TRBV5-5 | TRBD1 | CASSFLPDRVTEAFF | TGTGCCAGCAGCTTCCTACCGGACAGGGTCACTGAAGCTTTCTTT
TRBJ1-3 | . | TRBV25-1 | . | CASSASSGNTIYF | TGTGCCAGCAGTGCCAGCTCTGGAAACACCATATATTTT
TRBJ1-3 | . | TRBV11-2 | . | CASSIPPYLGNTIYF | TGTGCCAGCTCCATCCCCCCCTATCTTGGAAACACCATATATTTT